These T cell receptor beta chains were read from a single sample in a study of blood T cell repertoires in COVID-19. Using immunoSEQ multiplex PCR, the repertoire was profiled, and TCRdb retains in-frame clones only, with some absent. Altogether under 250,000 clones are present, over 80% being singletons, with the ten largest covering roughly 1.9%. The source material was peripheral blood. Receptor source: a man younger than 40 who had recovered from COVID-19. The CDR3 runs from the conserved cysteine through the conserved F or W. Fields, in order: V gene, clone size, CDR3 length, D gene, J gene, CDR3 DNA, CDR3 protein. D genes are given only for firm matches. For some rows the clone size is stated as once, few or many, or as a class when expanded; others skip it.

TRBV18	-	16	TRBD1	TRBJ1-1	TGTGCCAGCTCACCACTGGGGCGAAGGACAGGGACTGAAGCTTTCTTT	CASSPLGRRTGTEAFF
TRBV2	-	13	-	TRBJ1-1	TGTGCCAGAGGACAAAACACGAACACTGAAGCTTTCTTT	CARGQNTNTEAFF
TRBV19	once	13	TRBD1	TRBJ1-2	TGTGCCAGTAGTCCCGGGACAGGGGGTGGCTACACCTTC	CASSPGTGGGYTF
TRBV7-9	-	16	-	TRBJ2-5	TGTGCCAGCAGCTCTACCGCGACTGTCCGCCAAGAGACCCAGTACTTC	CASSSTATVRQETQYF
TRBV6-6	-	13	TRBD1	TRBJ1-1	TGTGCCGCATCAAGCCAGGGGGACACTGAAGCTTTCTTT	CAASSQGDTEAFF
TRBV27	-	15	TRBD1	TRBJ1-1	TGTGCCAGCACCAGACAGGGGGCGCTGGGCACTGAAGCTTTCTTT	CASTRQGALGTEAFF
TRBV18	-	15	TRBD1	TRBJ2-7	TGTGCCAGCTCACCACCGTCGACAGGGGTCTACGAGCAGTACTTC	CASSPPSTGVYEQYF
TRBV10-3	-	12	-	TRBJ1-1	TGTGCCATCAGTGAACTCGGCACTGAAGCTTTCTTT	CAISELGTEAFF
TRBV5-1	-	15	-	TRBJ1-3	TGCGCCAGCAGCACGGGACATAACTCTGGAAACACCATATATTTT	CASSTGHNSGNTIYF
TRBV5-1	-	15	-	TRBJ2-4	TGCGCCAGCAGCGTATCAGGTGTTGGATCGAACATTCAGTACTTC	CASSVSGVGSNIQYF
TRBV7-2	-	14	-	TRBJ2-3	TGTGCCAGCAGCCCGGGACATAGCACAGATACGCAGTATTTT	CASSPGHSTDTQYF
TRBV28	-	16	-	TRBJ1-5	TGTGCCAGCACCCCTGGTGGGGGGTCTGGCAATCAGCCCCAGCATTTT	CASTPGGGSGNQPQHF
TRBV6-5	-	13	-	TRBJ1-2	TGTGCCAGCAGTTACGGACAGCGGGAGGGCTACACCTTC	CASSYGQREGYTF
TRBV10-3	-	13	-	TRBJ2-7	TGTGCCACCTCAGCCGGACAGACCTACGAGCAGTACTTC	CATSAGQTYEQYF
TRBV11-2	-	14	-	TRBJ1-2	TGTGCCAGCAGCTTAGCCCAGGGGAACTATGGCTACACCTTC	CASSLAQGNYGYTF
TRBV11-3	-	15	-	TRBJ2-2	TGTGCCAGCAGCTCCCTGCATTCGGCGGCCGGGGAGCTGTTTTTT	CASSSLHSAAGELFF
TRBV9	-	17	TRBD2	TRBJ2-3	TGTGCCAGCAGCGTAGGTTTGAGCGGGGGGGCCCCAGATACGCAGTATTTT	CASSVGLSGGAPDTQYF
TRBV3-1/TRBV3-2	-	16	TRBD1	TRBJ1-5	TGTGCCAGCAGCCAAGGAGACAGGGGAGGCAATCAGCCCCAGCATTTT	CASSQGDRGGNQPQHF
TRBV2	-	12	TRBD1	TRBJ2-3	TGTGCCAGCAGCGCTGCAGGGGGCACGCAGTATTTT	CASSAAGGTQYF
TRBV28	-	16	-	TRBJ1-5	TGTGCCAGCAGTTTTTCGTTCAGGGGCCTTAATCAGCCCCAGCATTTT	CASSFSFRGLNQPQHF
TRBV15	-	17	-	TRBJ2-1	TGTGCCACCAGCAGAGATCGGAAGTGGAGCTCCTACAATGAGCAGTTCTTC	CATSRDRKWSSYNEQFF
TRBV18	-	15	TRBD1	TRBJ2-5	TGTGCCAGCTCACCAACAGGGGGTGGCCAAGAGACCCAGTACTTC	CASSPTGGGQETQYF
TRBV6-5	-	14	-	TRBJ1-3	TGTGCCAGCAGTTACTCCGAGGTCGGAAACACCATATATTTT	CASSYSEVGNTIYF
TRBV6-4	-	17	TRBD2	TRBJ2-1	TGTGCCAGCAGTGAATTAGCGGGGGGTTCCTCCTACAATGAGCAGTTCTTC	CASSELAGGSSYNEQFF
TRBV5-4	-	12	-	TRBJ1-1	TGTGCCAGCGGCCCGGGGAGGGCTGAAGCTTTCTTT	CASGPGRAEAFF
TRBV3-1/TRBV3-2	-	17	TRBD2	TRBJ2-3	TGTGCCAGCAGCCAAGCCCCAGCGGGGGAGATCACAGATACGCAGTATTTT	CASSQAPAGEITDTQYF
TRBV7-9	-	15	-	TRBJ2-2	TGTGCCAGCAGCTACGTCGGTGGGGCACCCGGGGAGCTGTTTTTT	CASSYVGGAPGELFF
TRBV28	-	14	TRBD1	TRBJ1-2	TGTGCCAGCAGCTCGGGACAGGGGCACTATGGCTACACCTTC	CASSSGQGHYGYTF
TRBV24-1	-	13	-	TRBJ1-1	TGTGCCACCGCATCAGGGTACGGCACTGAAGCTTTCTTT	CATASGYGTEAFF
TRBV3-1/TRBV3-2	few	15	-	TRBJ1-2	TGTGCCAGCAGCCAGGGTTGGGGCCGAAACTATGGCTACACCTTC	CASSQGWGRNYGYTF
TRBV5-5	-	15	TRBD1	TRBJ2-7	TGTGCCAGCAGCTTAGGGGCAGGGGGCCCCTACGAGCAGTACTTC	CASSLGAGGPYEQYF
TRBV14	-	14	-	TRBJ1-3	TGTGCCAGCAGCCGCAGTTACTCTGGAAACACCATATATTTT	CASSRSYSGNTIYF
TRBV2	-	13	-	TRBJ1-1	TGTGCCAGCGGGGCAAACCTGGACACTGAAGCTTTCTTT	CASGANLDTEAFF
TRBV20-1	-	13	-	TRBJ1-1	TGCAGTGCTAGTAGGGGTATGAACACTGAAGCTTTCTTT	CSASRGMNTEAFF
TRBV6-5	-	15	TRBD1	TRBJ2-3	TGTGCCAGCAGTTACTCGAACAGGGGCGCAGATACGCAGTATTTT	CASSYSNRGADTQYF
TRBV28	-	14	TRBD1	TRBJ2-2	TGTGCCACCCGGGGACAGACCTACACCGGGGAGCTGTTTTTT	CATRGQTYTGELFF
TRBV6-5	-	12	TRBD1	TRBJ1-1	TGTGCCAGCAGAAGGACAGGGAGTGAAGCTTTCTTT	CASRRTGSEAFF
TRBV18	-	16	-	TRBJ2-1	TGTGCCAGCTCACCTCCGAGGGTGGGGTCCTACAATGAGCAGTTCTTC	CASSPPRVGSYNEQFF
TRBV19	once	14	-	TRBJ2-3	TGTGCCAGTAGTGAGTGGGGGGGCCGGGATACGCAGTATTTT	CASSEWGGRDTQYF
TRBV6-6	few	12	-	TRBJ1-4	TGTGCCAGCAGTATGACACGTGAAAAACTGTTTTTT	CASSMTREKLFF
TRBV2	few	15	-	TRBJ2-4	TGTGCCAGCCTTAGTCGACAGGCTGCCAAAAACATTCAGTACTTC	CASLSRQAAKNIQYF